This T cell receptor beta chain came from a study of T cells in Graves' hyperthyroidism and ophthalmopathy. Template material for amplifying TCR beta CDR3 regions consisted of RNA transcripts. The HTBI set primed first-round TCR CDR3 RT-PCR. From the multiplex PCR reads, TCRdb called clonotypes with MiXCR, one entry per CDR3 protein. This repertoire shows approximately 270,000 distinct CDR3 sequences, about 14% found once; its top ten account for less than 15%. Deletions cut 5 bases from V and 0 bases from J, with 5 bases between. CDR3 length equals 13 residues. Germline CDR1 is LNHNV and CDR2 is YYDKDF (reference sequence). For this clonotype: Its target is not known.

General study points: A 13 V-J model separated ophthalmopathy from stable hyperthyroidism.

Each diagnosis was grounded in clinical symptoms, serum thyroxine and TRAb, thyroid ultrasound, and orbital computed tomography. This chain joins TRBV15 and TRBJ1-3; D is unresolved. Material for sequencing was blood. This receptor was identified in a woman in her thirties or forties with Graves' hyperthyroidism that later progressed to Graves' ophthalmopathy. This chain's CDR3 is CATSDFSGNTIYF. Written as DNA, the CDR3 is TGTGCCACCAGCGACTTCTCTGGAAACACCATATATTTT.